The sequence of this T cell receptor (beta chain) was determined in a study of cytomegalovirus exposure and HLA in healthy donors. The length of the CDR3 is 11 residues. In germline, CDR1 is DFQATT, CDR2 SNEGSKA (reference sequence). V lost 3 bases and J lost 8, with 10 bases in between. The PCR had 60 Vbeta and 13 Jbeta primers. Produced via immunoSEQ multiplex PCR; TCRdb's table is partial and in-frame only. The table lists 100,000 to 150,000 clones, over 70% of them singletons, with less than 2.5% in the top ten. Material: PBMCs. This sequence joins TRBV20-1 and TRBJ1-1; perhaps TRBD1 as D (6 bases). The receptor comes from a woman between 40 and 50 years old in good health and CMV-seropositive. The CDR3 region has the DNA TGCAGTGCTAGGGTAGACAGGGAAGCTTTCTTT. It codes for CSARVDREAFF.